This T cell receptor (beta chain) was captured in a study of blood T cells in healthy people across ages. The use of a sample-barcoded 5' primer and a J-beta primer mix characterized a second PCR of roughly 6 to 11 cycles. TCRdb itself ran the 5' RACE reads through MiXCR, one entry per CDR3 protein. The sample includes approximately 1.5 million distinct CDR3 sequences, almost 35% of them seen just once. This clonotype was detected a few times. Collection of around 10 milliliters of peripheral blood was performed for each donor. V dropped 6 bases and J dropped 8 bases, with 16 bases sitting between them. This CDR3 spans 13 amino acids. Germline CDR1 is MNHEY and CDR2 is SMNVEV (reference sequence).

The sequence derives from a woman aged 30 to 39 in good health. The sequenced sample consisted of blood. The chain joins TRBV27 to TRBJ1-2; D might be TRBD1 (5 bases). CDR3 loop: CASSGDGGWGYTF. CDR3 nucleotide sequence: TGTGCCAGCAGCGGTGATGGGGGGTGGGGCTACACCTTC.